Shown below are 22 T cell receptor beta chains from a single sample sequenced in a study of CXCR3-negative and CXCR3-positive naive CD8 T cells. TRB cDNA libraries were made by UMI-labeled 5' RACE. TCRdb reprocessed the 5' RACE reads and stores each CDR3 protein as one record, lacking DNA. The sample has about 84,000 distinct CDR3 sequences; the top ten hold about 0.62%. Which antigens these TCRs recognize remains unknown. Study observations and caveats: When CXCR3-positive naive cells were set against CXCR3-negative naive cells, the former had more hydrophobic TRB CDR3s.

The sample consisted of naive CXCR3+ CD8+ T cells from blood. The subset: CD45RO-CCR7+CD27+CD95- naive CD8+ T cells expressing CXCR3 (TNR3+). The origin of the receptors is a human donor in good health. Some clones in this sample may be carry-over from other donors' samples.

The rearrangement uses TRBV11-2 and TRBJ2-7; TCRdb lists TRBD1, though no DNA is available to test this call. Germline-derived CDR1 and CDR2 are SGHAT and FQNNGV. The CDR3 loop spans 14 amino acids. CDR3 residues: CASSLGTGAGEQYF.

The chain recombines TRBV18 with TRBJ2-1; TCRdb picks TRBD2, but there is no DNA to check that call. The CDR3 extends over 18 amino acids. In germline, CDR1 is KGHSH, CDR2 LQKENI. CDR3 region: CASASRTKADFSYNEQFF.

The chain links TRBV20-1 to TRBJ2-2; TCRdb proposes TRBD2, but this gene call is untestable without DNA. From germline, CDR1 is DFQATT and CDR2 SNEGSKA (reference sequence). The CDR3 is 16 residues long. The CDR3 here is CSARDLVKGDTGELFF.

The rearrangement links TRBV29-1 to TRBJ2-3; TCRdb names TRBD1, which stays unverified in the absence of DNA. From germline, CDR1 is SQVTM and CDR2 ANQGSEA. CDR3 length: 12 amino acids. The CDR3 region is CSVPDSGGTQYF.

The chain combines TRBV13 with TRBJ1-5; no DNA is available, so the TRBD1 call from TCRdb remains unchecked. From germline, CDR1 is PRHDT and CDR2 FYEKMQ (reference sequence). This CDR3 is built from 15 residues. The CDR3 region is CASSTGTGPGQPQHF.

The CDR3 protein is CASSALQWVSTDTQYF. V gene TRBV7-8 combines with J gene TRBJ2-3; TCRdb's assignment of TRBD1 cannot be checked, as there is no DNA. The CDR3 runs to 16 residues. CDR1 and CDR2 (germline): SGHVS, FQNEAQ. Full variable domain (remainder filled in from reference TRBV7-8 and TRBJ2-3): GAGVSQSPRYKVAKRGQDVALRCDPISGHVSLFWYQQALGQGPEFLTYFQNEAQLDKSGLPSDRFFAERPEGSVSTLKIQRTQQEDSAVYLCASSALQWVSTDTQYFGPGTRLTVL.

The rearrangement uses TRBV6-5 and TRBJ2-3. The germline V gene has CDR1 MNHEY and CDR2 SVGAGI. CDR3 size: 13 residues. CDR3 region: CASSYSSTDTQYF.

The chain recombines TRBV29-1 with TRBJ2-1; TCRdb lists TRBD2, though no DNA is available to test this call. Germline CDR1 reads SQVTM; CDR2 reads ANQGSEA. The CDR3 spans 14 residues. CDR3 sequence: CSAPRTGTSGSPFF.

The chain employs TRBV29-1 and TRBJ2-7; TCRdb proposes TRBD1, but this gene call is untestable without DNA. Germline CDR1 reads SQVTM; CDR2 reads ANQGSEA. CDR3 length equals 13 residues. CDR3 residues: CSVNRGQRDEQYF.

V and J are TRBV14 and TRBJ2-7; without DNA, the TCRdb call of TRBD2 cannot be checked. Germline-derived CDR1 and CDR2 are SGHDN and FVKESK. The CDR3 contains 15 residues. The CDR3 protein is CASSQGTSGVYEQYF.

The chain employs TRBV5-1 and TRBJ2-7; the TCRdb call, TRBD2, lacks DNA for checking. CDR3 size: 15 residues. Per germline, CDR1 SGHRS and CDR2 YFSETQ. This CDR3 reads CASSASGASAYEQYF.

This chain connects TRBV7-6 to TRBJ2-5; the D gene TCRdb calls, TRBD2, cannot be checked with no DNA. The CDR3 runs 17 residues. Germline V gives CDR1 SGHVS, CDR2 FNYEAQ. The CDR3 sequence is CASSLGTSGGAEETQYF.

V is TRBV12-3 or TRBV12-4 and J is TRBJ1-5; absent DNA, TCRdb's TRBD1 call cannot be checked. The CDR3 spans 14 residues. The CDR3 is CASSWRQGEQPQHF.

The gene calls are TRBV28 and TRBJ1-1; the D gene TCRdb calls, TRBD1, cannot be checked with no DNA. The length of the CDR3 is 13 residues. Germline values: CDR1 MDHEN, CDR2 SYDVKM. This chain's CDR3 is CASSLDRDTEAFF.

The V gene is TRBV29-1, the J gene TRBJ2-5; there is no DNA to check the TCRdb D call of TRBD1. This CDR3 has 16 residues. CDR1 is SQVTM, CDR2 ANQGSEA, per germline. The CDR3 spells CSVNGFTPSLAETQYF.

V and J are TRBV20-1 and TRBJ2-7; the D call of TRBD1 rests on TCRdb alone, since no DNA is present to check it. Germline V gene data show CDR1 as DFQATT and CDR2 as SNEGSKA (reference sequence). This CDR3 contains 13 residues. The CDR3 loop reads CSATATGFYEQYF.

The chain has TRBV4-1 and TRBJ1-1. Germline CDR1 and CDR2: MGHRA and YSYEKL. This CDR3 is 14 amino acids long. CDR3 region: CASSQDYEYTEAFF.

The chain carries TRBV11-2 and TRBJ2-1. CDR1 is SGHAT and CDR2 is FQNNGV in the germline V gene. CDR3 length equals 17 residues. The CDR3 here is CASSLVFVGSSYNEQFF. Combining the CDR3 with reference TRBV11-2 and TRBJ2-1 gives the whole variable domain EAGVAQSPRYKIIEKRQSVAFWCNPISGHATLYWYQQILGQGPKLLIQFQNNGVVDDSQLPKDRFSAERLKGVDSTLKIQPAKLEDSAVYLCASSLVFVGSSYNEQFFGPGTRLTVL.

V usage is TRBV12-5 and J usage is TRBJ1-2; TCRdb's D call of TRBD1 is untestable without DNA. CDR1 LGHNT and CDR2 FRNRAP come from the germline V gene. The length of the CDR3 is 18 residues. The CDR3 sequence: CASGNFGQGAAKGYGYTF.

The J gene is TRBJ1-1, the V gene TRBV7-6; TCRdb's D call, TRBD1, is unchecked because there is no DNA. Germline lookup yields CDR1 SGHVS and CDR2 FNYEAQ. This CDR3 region has 15 residues. CDR3: CASSSPQGVATEAFF. The whole variable domain, remainder taken from reference TRBV7-6 and TRBJ1-1, is GAGVSQSPRYKVTKRGQDVALRCDPISGHVSLYWYRQALGQGPEFLTYFNYEAQQDKSGLPNDRFSAERPEGSISTLTIQRTEQRDSAMYRCASSSPQGVATEAFFGQGTRLTVV.

The gene calls are TRBV12-3 or TRBV12-4 and TRBJ2-7. The CDR3 has 15 amino acids. CDR3 amino acids: CASSFWAGLYYEQYF.

The chain uses TRBV9 and TRBJ1-2. Germline CDR1 SGDLS, CDR2 YYNGEE. The CDR3 runs to 14 residues. This chain's CDR3 is CASSGEAGPYGYTF.